This T cell receptor (beta chain) was captured in a study of blood T cell repertoires in COVID-19. Libraries were prepared by immunoSEQ multiplex PCR; TCRdb keeps only in-frame clonotypes and omits some of them. Of 200,000 to 250,000 clones listed, roughly 80% were seen once; the top ten hold 4.5% to 7%. The clonotype originates from an older woman with acute or convalescent COVID-19. What was sequenced was peripheral blood.

CDR3 amino acids: CSVERQGYGYTF. CDR3 nucleotide sequence: TGCAGCGTTGAACGGCAGGGCTATGGCTACACCTTC. The chain couples TRBV29-1 to TRBJ1-2; maybe TRBD1 (5 bases). Germline CDR1 SQVTM, CDR2 ANQGSEA. V shed 2 bases and J shed 4 bases, with 8 bases lying between them. The CDR3 runs to 12 residues.